The subject of this entry is one TCR beta chain. The protocol was immunoSEQ multiplex PCR, while the TCRdb copy is restricted to in-frame clones and leaves out a portion. The sample shows fewer than 250,000 clones, 87% of them seen only once. The entry originates in a study of blood T cell repertoires in COVID-19. The germline V gene has CDR1 LGHDT and CDR2 YNNKEL (reference sequence). The ends lost 2 bases at V and 6 bases at J; junction bases unmatched: 14. The CDR3 contains 18 residues. The source material was PBMCs or T cells enriched from blood (not recorded which). This TCR derives from a young man in a cohort exposed to, infected with or recovered from COVID-19 (not recorded which). V gene TRBV3-1 (or the pseudogene TRBV3-2) combines with J gene TRBJ2-1; 9 positions agree with TRBD2. The CDR3 nucleotides read TGTGCCAGCAGCCAAATTAGGGCGGGAGGGCCCTATTTCAATGAGCAGTTCTTC. Its protein product is CASSQIRAGGPYFNEQFF.